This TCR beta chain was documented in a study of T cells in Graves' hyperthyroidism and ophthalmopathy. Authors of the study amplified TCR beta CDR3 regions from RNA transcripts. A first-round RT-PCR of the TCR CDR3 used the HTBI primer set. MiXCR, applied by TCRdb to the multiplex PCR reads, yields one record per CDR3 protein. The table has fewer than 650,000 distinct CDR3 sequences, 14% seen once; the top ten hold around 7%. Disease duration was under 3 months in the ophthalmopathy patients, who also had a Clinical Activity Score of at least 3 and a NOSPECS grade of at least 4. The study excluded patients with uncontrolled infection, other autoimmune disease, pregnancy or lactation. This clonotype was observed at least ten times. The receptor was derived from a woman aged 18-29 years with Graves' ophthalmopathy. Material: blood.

CDR3 coding DNA: TGTGCCAGCAGATATGTGAGGTGGGAGGGCGCGACAGATACGCAGTATTTT. Residues: CASRYVRWEGATDTQYF. The chain has TRBV11-2 and TRBJ2-3; 7 positions match TRBD2. V was clipped by 6 bases and J by 3 bases; unmatched bases: 15. This CDR3 is 17 amino acids long. CDR1 and CDR2 (germline): SGHAT, FQNNGV.